These T cell receptor beta chains were read from a single sample in a study of radiotherapy plus CTLA-4 blockade in lung cancer. Here immunoSEQ multiplex PCR was the method, and the copy in TCRdb shows in-frame clones only, minus some. The table records 45,000 to 60,000 clones, 77% of them present only once. The sample was peripheral blood, taken from a patient treated with radiotherapy plus ipilimumab. These receptors were taken from a human donor with non-small cell lung cancer whose response to radiotherapy plus ipilimumab could not be evaluated. The CDR3 runs from the conserved cysteine through the conserved F or W. Each record gives: D gene, J gene, clone size, V gene, CDR3 DNA, CDR3 protein. A D gene is named only where the DNA matches it firmly. Clone sizes are given selectively: once, few, many, or a class where the clone is expanded.

>TRBD2|TRBJ2-7|-|TRBV5-1
TGCGCCAGCAGTCAAAGAGGACTAGCTTCCTACGAGCAGTACTTC
CASSQRGLASYEQYF
>TRBD1|TRBJ1-2|-|TRBV27
TGTGCCAGCAGTTTGAACCCCACAGGGGGGGATGGCTACACCTTC
CASSLNPTGGDGYTF
>-|TRBJ1-2|-|TRBV7-2
TGTGCCAGCAGCCCTACTTATATGCTTTCGGGCTACACCTTC
CASSPTYMLSGYTF
>-|TRBJ2-3|-|TRBV19
TGTGCCAGTAGTACGACCCAGGGATGGGGCACGCAGTATTTT
CASSTTQGWGTQYF
>-|TRBJ2-5|-|TRBV19
TGTGCCAGTAGTATAACGGCACGATCCACGGGAGAGACCCAGTACTTC
CASSITARSTGETQYF
>TRBD1|TRBJ1-5|once|TRBV2
TGTGCCAGCAGTGTACAGGGGGCCAATCAGCCCCAGCATTTT
CASSVQGANQPQHF
>-|TRBJ1-1|few|TRBV5-1
TGCGCCAGCAGCTTGGTGGGGTGGCGGGAGAACACTGAAGCTTTCTTT
CASSLVGWRENTEAFF
>-|TRBJ2-7|once|TRBV21-1
TGTGCCAGCAGCCCACAGTTATCCTACGAGCAGTACTTC
CASSPQLSYEQYF
>-|TRBJ1-5|-|TRBV18
TGTGCCAGCTCACCAGGGCTAAGCAATCAGCCCCAGCATTTT
CASSPGLSNQPQHF
>TRBD2|TRBJ2-5|-|TRBV5-1
TGCGCCAGCAGCTTTTCTACTAGCGGGGGAGAGACCCAGTACTTC
CASSFSTSGGETQYF
>TRBD1|TRBJ1-2|-|TRBV30
TGTGCCTGGAGTGTAGGTGGACAGGGCATCTATGGCTACACCTTC
CAWSVGGQGIYGYTF
>-|TRBJ1-1|-|TRBV27
TGTGCCAGCAGTTTAAGGGGGGGGTACACTGAAGCTTTCTTT
CASSLRGGYTEAFF
>-|TRBJ2-1|-|TRBV5-1
TGCGCCAGCAGCTTGACGGCCTACAATGAGCAGTTCTTC
CASSLTAYNEQFF
>-|TRBJ2-5|-|TRBV2
TGTGCCAGCAGTGATTGGTCGCGGTCCAAAGAGACCCAGTACTTC
CASSDWSRSKETQYF
>-|TRBJ2-7|-|TRBV7-3
TGTGCCAGCAGCTTAACCTTGATTAGCGAGCAGTACTTC
CASSLTLISEQYF
>TRBD2|TRBJ2-1|once|TRBV5-4
TGTGCCAGCAGCTTGGGACTAGCGGGGGGCAATGAGCAGTTCTTC
CASSLGLAGGNEQFF
>TRBD2|TRBJ2-1|-|TRBV7-3
TGTGCCAGCAGCCCCCCGGGGGGAAGTAATGAGCAGTTCTTC
CASSPPGGSNEQFF
>TRBD1|TRBJ1-4|-|TRBV5-1
TGCGCCAGCAGCTTGGAACCCGGGACAGGTGAAAAACTGTTTTTT
CASSLEPGTGEKLFF
>TRBD2|TRBJ2-5|-|TRBV5-4
TGTGCCAGCAGCGATGCTAGCGGGGGGAGGGAGACCCAGTACTTC
CASSDASGGRETQYF
>TRBD2|TRBJ2-7|-|TRBV6-1
TGTGCCACGACTTTAGCGGGAGGGCCGGGCTACGAGCAGTACTTC
CATTLAGGPGYEQYF
>TRBD2|TRBJ2-7|-|TRBV28
TGTGCCAGCAGTCCCGGGGTAGCGGGGTTCGAGCAGTACTTC
CASSPGVAGFEQYF
>-|TRBJ2-7|once|TRBV18
TGTGCCAGCTCACCCCCCACAGGTCTCTACGAGCAGTACTTC
CASSPPTGLYEQYF
>-|TRBJ1-1|-|TRBV2
TGTGCCAGCAGGGGCCGAAACACTGAAGCTTTCTTT
CASRGRNTEAFF
>TRBD2|TRBJ2-3|once|TRBV11-2
TGTGCCAGCAGCTCTGGCGGAGCGGGGGGCTACACAGATACGCAGTATTTT
CASSSGGAGGYTDTQYF
>-|TRBJ2-1|-|TRBV11-2
TGTGCCAGCAGCTCCCGGGAGAAGCAGTTCTTC
CASSSREKQFF
>TRBD1|TRBJ2-5|-|TRBV28
TGTGCCAGCAGGACAGGGTCGCGATACCAAGAGACCCAGTACTTC
CASRTGSRYQETQYF
>-|TRBJ2-5|-|TRBV4-3
TGCGCCAGCAGCCAAGATAACAGGAGGGGCGAGACCCAGTACTTC
CASSQDNRRGETQYF
>-|TRBJ1-6|-|TRBV27
TGTGCCAGCAGTTTATATAGGAGCCAATATAATTCACCCCTCCACTTT
CASSLYRSQYNSPLHF
>-|TRBJ2-2|-|TRBV4-3
TGCGCCAGCAGCCGTGACAGGTTTGGGACCGGGGAGCTGTTTTTT
CASSRDRFGTGELFF
>TRBD1|TRBJ1-2|-|TRBV6-5
TGTGCCAGCAGTTACTCGGTGAAGGGGGCGCAGGGCTACACCTTC
CASSYSVKGAQGYTF
>TRBD1|TRBJ2-3|-|TRBV28
TGTGCCAGCACCTGGGACAGCGACCGCACAGATACGCAGTATTTT
CASTWDSDRTDTQYF